The 30 T cell receptor beta chains given below trace back to one sample, sequenced in a study of cytomegalovirus exposure and HLA in healthy donors. Primers: 60 Vbeta forward and 13 Jbeta reverse. Repertoires were generated with immunoSEQ multiplex PCR, while TCRdb's copy carries only in-frame clones and drops some. The profile shows 150,000 to 200,000 clones, about 86% of them singletons. The material sequenced was PBMCs. The receptors here all came from a woman between 18 and 30 years old in good health and CMV-seropositive.

The chain joins TRBV30 to TRBJ1-2; TRBD1 is a possible D gene (5 bases). V lost 4 bases to trimming and J lost 8 bases, with 11 bases between them. CDR1 GTSNPN and CDR2 SVGIG come from the germline V gene (reference sequence). The CDR3 totals 11 residues. The CDR3 sequence: CAWIQGGGYTF. CDR3 sequence (DNA): TGTGCCTGGATCCAGGGAGGGGGCTACACCTTC.

This clone has only one observation. V gene TRBV14 combines with J gene TRBJ2-7; 9 bases match TRBD1. Germline lookup yields CDR1 SGHDN and CDR2 FVKESK. This CDR3 has 16 amino acids. J was trimmed by 2 bases and V by 4 bases; bases with no gene match: 9. In DNA, the CDR3 is TGTGCCAGCAGCCGTCGACAGGGGGTCGGGGCCTACGAGCAGTACTTC. Protein sequence: CASSRRQGVGAYEQYF.

The chain couples TRBV6-1 to TRBJ1-4; 7 nucleotides match TRBD1. The CDR3 is 14 amino acids. Unmatched junction bases numbered 11, after V lost 5 bases and J lost 11 bases. Germline loops: CDR1 MNHNS, CDR2 SASEGT. CDR3 amino acids: CASSTGTVPVKLFF. The CDR3 DNA reads as TGTGCCAGCAGTACCGGGACAGTTCCCGTTAAACTGTTTTTT.

The V call is TRBV28, the J call TRBJ1-5, with unresolved D. Germline CDR1 and CDR2: MDHEN and SYDVKM. The V end lost 6 bases, the J end lost 0 bases, and 9 bases lay between the germline ends. This CDR3 has 14 residues. CDR3 DNA: TGTGCCAGCAGGTTCAGTTATAGCAATCAGCCCCAGCATTTT. Translated, it gives CASRFSYSNQPQHF.

The rearrangement links TRBV4-1 to TRBJ1-3, with 12 bases aligning to TRBD1. The ends lost 4 bases at V and 8 bases at J; junction bases unmatched: 12. Germline CDR1 and CDR2: MGHRA and YSYEKL. The CDR3 covers 17 residues. CDR3 amino acids: CASSRAETGQGAHTIYF. The CDR3, as DNA: TGCGCCAGCAGCCGAGCGGAAACGGGACAGGGGGCCCACACCATATATTTT.

The V call is TRBV27, the J call TRBJ1-6, with D perhaps matching TRBD1 (6 bases). The V end lost 5 bases, the J end lost 4 bases, and 9 bases lay between the germline ends. Germline values: CDR1 MNHEY, CDR2 SMNVEV (reference sequence). This CDR3 is built from 14 residues. The CDR3 DNA follows: TGTGCCAGCAGTCCGACAGGATATAATTCACCCCTCCACTTT. This encodes CASSPTGYNSPLHF.

The rearrangement uses TRBV6-5 and TRBJ1-2; D call uncertain. Trimming took 5 bases from V and 0 from J, leaving 7 bases between them. CDR1 MNHEY and CDR2 SVGAGI come from the germline V gene. The length of the CDR3 is 13 residues. In DNA, the CDR3 is TGTGCCAGCAGTCCGAACTCTAACTATGGCTACACCTTC. Encoded protein: CASSPNSNYGYTF.

The chain combines TRBV7-8 with TRBJ2-7, with 10 nucleotides matching TRBD2. The length of the CDR3 is 16 residues. From germline, CDR1 is SGHVS and CDR2 FQNEAQ. V was clipped by 1 base and J by 2 bases; unmatched bases: 5. The CDR3 region is CASSLDKLAGTYEQYV. The CDR3 DNA follows: TGTGCCAGCAGCTTAGACAAACTAGCGGGGACCTACGAGCAGTACGTC.

The CDR3 loop reads CASSYAGTSLDTQYF. The CDR3 nucleotides are TGTGCCAGCAGTTACGCCGGGACTAGCCTAGATACGCAGTATTTT. The rearrangement links TRBV6-5 to TRBJ2-3; 9 bases line up with TRBD2. The CDR3 loop spans 15 amino acids. Unmatched junction bases numbered 5, after V lost 2 bases and J lost 5 bases. Germline lookup yields CDR1 MNHEY and CDR2 SVGAGI.

The chain combines TRBV6-5 with TRBJ2-3, with TRBD2 matching 8 bases. Germline V gene data show CDR1 as MNHEY and CDR2 as SVGAGI. The CDR3 sequence is 15 residues long. V was clipped by 5 bases and J by 4 bases; unmatched bases: 8. The CDR3 DNA reads TGTGCCAGCAGTCCTCGGACTAGCTTGGCAGATACGCAGTATTTT. It translates to CASSPRTSLADTQYF.

The chain combines TRBV5-1 with TRBJ2-1; 9 bases line up with TRBD1. V shed 0 bases, J shed 6 bases, and the junction held 4 bases outside the gene matches. The germline gives CDR1 SGHRS, CDR2 YFSETQ. CDR3 length equals 15 residues. The chain's CDR3 is CASSLVQTGGNEQFF. CDR3 coding DNA: TGCGCCAGCAGCTTGGTCCAGACAGGGGGCAATGAGCAGTTCTTC.

This chain links TRBV7-7 with TRBJ2-2, with D unresolved. V was shortened by 4 bases and J by 1 base, with 13 bases between the two germline ends. CDR1 and CDR2 (germline): SSHAT, FNYEAQ (reference sequence). There are 16 residues in the CDR3. CDR3 DNA sequence: TGTGCCAGCAGCTCAACCCCCCCAGAGAACACCGGGGAGCTGTTTTTT. Translating it yields CASSSTPPENTGELFF.

The V gene is TRBV19, the J gene TRBJ1-5, with a tentative D call TRBD1 (6 bases). Trimming shortened V by 4 bases and J by 2 bases, and 15 bases separated the two germline ends. The CDR3 length is 16 residues. Germline V lookup: CDR1 LNHDA, CDR2 SQIVND (reference sequence). CDR3 DNA sequence: TGTGCCAGTAGTACTCGGGGGGGCGAGGGCAATCAGCCCCAGCATTTT. It specifies CASSTRGGEGNQPQHF.

The chain couples TRBV5-6 to TRBJ1-5; D call uncertain. Trimming took off 0 bases at V and 7 bases at J, with 11 bases between the two ends. Germline loops: CDR1 SGHDT, CDR2 YYEEEE. This CDR3 comprises 14 residues. CDR3 region: CASSLARVGQPQHF. The CDR3 nucleotides read TGTGCCAGCAGCTTGGCGAGGGTAGGACAGCCCCAGCATTTT.

The chain combines TRBV7-3 with TRBJ2-3; 9 nucleotides agree with TRBD2. The CDR3 covers 15 residues. Germline V gene lookup returns CDR1 SGHTA and CDR2 FQGTGA. The junction had 4 bases not matched to a gene; V was cut back by 2 bases and J by 4 bases. CDR3 bases: TGTGCCAGCAGCTTAGCGGGGGGGACGTCAGATACGCAGTATTTT. The encoded protein is CASSLAGGTSDTQYF.

This chain joins TRBV9 and TRBJ2-2; 15 nucleotides line up with TRBD2. Germline values: CDR1 SGDLS, CDR2 YYNGEE. J gave up 0 bases and V 4 bases, and 4 bases lay outside the gene matches. This CDR3 region has 18 residues. This chain's CDR3 is CASSLGLAGGTNTGELFF. CDR3 DNA sequence: TGTGCCAGCAGCCTCGGACTAGCGGGGGGGACGAACACCGGGGAGCTGTTTTTT.

The chain recombines TRBV30 with TRBJ1-2, with 9 bases that match TRBD1. This CDR3 contains 17 residues. CDR1 and CDR2 (germline): GTSNPN, SVGIG (reference sequence). Trimming took 2 bases from V and 3 from J; bases not matched to a gene: 13. CDR3 amino acids: CAWSPPNRGRTDYGYTF. The CDR3 bases are TGTGCCTGGAGTCCCCCCAACAGGGGGCGTACCGACTATGGCTACACCTTC.

The chain recombines TRBV9 with TRBJ2-3; 9 bases are shared with TRBD2. The V segment lost 1 base and the J segment 5 bases; nucleotides outside the gene matches: 8. Germline assignment: CDR1 SGDLS and CDR2 YYNGEE. This CDR3 contains 16 residues. This CDR3 is CASSVWGGGAGDTQYF. The CDR3 region has the DNA TGTGCCAGCAGCGTATGGGGCGGGGGGGCAGGAGATACGCAGTATTTT.

The rearrangement uses TRBV7-9 and TRBJ2-2, with a weak D call TRBD2 (7 bases). The CDR3 has 13 amino acids. CDR1 SEHNR and CDR2 FQNEAQ come from the germline V gene (reference sequence). V shed 11 bases and J shed 6 bases, with 16 bases lying between them. The CDR3 here is CAGGGESPGELFF. The CDR3 nucleotides are TGTGCCGGAGGGGGGGAGAGCCCCGGGGAGCTGTTTTTT.

The rearrangement joins TRBV28 to TRBJ1-2; D is ambiguous. Germline CDR1 and CDR2: MDHEN and SYDVKM. The CDR3 covers 15 residues. V was shortened by 6 bases and J by 8 bases, with 22 bases between the two germline ends. The CDR3 bases are TGTGCCAGCAGAAGACCCCGATCATTGGAGTGGGGCTACACCTTC. Its translation: CASRRPRSLEWGYTF.

The table lists this clone with a few counts. The V gene is TRBV4-3, the J gene TRBJ1-1; unclear D gene. The CDR3 extends over 13 amino acids. The V gene lost 4 bases and the J gene lost 5 bases, with 11 bases spanning the gap. Germline-derived CDR1 and CDR2 are LGHNA and YSLEER. The CDR3 sequence: CASSRTWRTEAFF. The CDR3 coding sequence is TGCGCCAGCAGCCGTACATGGCGGACTGAAGCTTTCTTT.

This chain uses TRBV7-9 with TRBJ1-2, with a weak D call TRBD1 (6 bases). This CDR3 is 14 amino acids long. Germline V gene sequence: CDR1 SEHNR, CDR2 FQNEAQ (reference sequence). Trimming took 3 bases from V and 3 from J, leaving 11 bases between them. CDR3 bases: TGTGCCAGCAGCTTTGAGGACAGCTACTATGGCTACACCTTC. Translated, it gives CASSFEDSYYGYTF.

The chain carries TRBV13 and TRBJ2-5; TRBD2 matches at 7 bases. This CDR3 is 15 amino acids long. Germline trimming cut 4 bases from V and 6 bases from J; bases unmatched to any gene: 11. Germline V gene sequence: CDR1 PRHDT, CDR2 FYEKMQ (reference sequence). The CDR3 loop reads CASSSRGVLGKTQYF. In DNA, the CDR3 is TGTGCCAGCAGCTCCCGGGGGGTGTTGGGGAAGACCCAGTACTTC.

This chain joins TRBV29-1 and TRBJ1-4; 8 bases align to TRBD1. V dropped 4 bases and J dropped 3; count of bases not matched to a gene: 4. The germline CDR1 and CDR2 sequences are SQVTM and ANQGSEA. The CDR3 length is 14 residues. The CDR3 DNA is TGCAGCGTTGGACGGACAGGGCCTAATGAAAAACTGTTTTTT. Amino acids: CSVGRTGPNEKLFF. Drawing the rest from reference TRBV29-1 and TRBJ1-4, the complete variable domain is SAVISQKPSRDICQRGTSLTIQCQVDSQVTMMFWYRQQPGQSLTLIATANQGSEATYESGFVIDKFPISRPNLTFSTLTVSNMSPEDSSIYLCSVGRTGPNEKLFFGSGTQLSVL.

The rearrangement joins TRBV30 to TRBJ2-3; tentative D call: TRBD2 (5 bases). This CDR3 is 14 amino acids long. Between the trimmed V and J ends, which lost 0 bases and 5 bases, there was a span of 12 bases. Germline V lookup: CDR1 GTSNPN, CDR2 SVGIG (reference sequence). The CDR3 loop is CAWSVRGVEDTQYF. The CDR3 region has the DNA TGTGCCTGGAGTGTACGGGGTGTGGAAGATACGCAGTATTTT.

CDR3 loop: CASSLDGTGTQTQYF. In DNA, the CDR3 is TGTGCCAGCAGCTTAGACGGGACAGGGACACAGACCCAGTACTTC. The chain recombines TRBV11-3 with TRBJ2-5, with TRBD1 identical over 9 bases. CDR3 length: 15 amino acids. With V trimmed by 0 bases and J by 6 bases, 5 bases remained unmatched. CDR1 SGHNT and CDR2 YENEEA come from the germline V gene.

The rearrangement links TRBV28 to TRBJ1-2; no clear D gene. The CDR3 loop spans 15 amino acids. Trimming left V 2 bases short and J 6 bases short, with 16 bases between. Looked up from germline, CDR1 is MDHEN and CDR2 is SYDVKM. The CDR3, as DNA: TGTGCCAGCAGTTTACGCCCCCTGGTAGGAGATGGCTACACCTTC. Protein: CASSLRPLVGDGYTF.

A word on this clone: This CDR3 is also generated by other DNA sequences in the sample. The chain joins TRBV6-5 to TRBJ1-2; D is possibly TRBD1 (5 bases). The CDR3 loop spans 13 amino acids. Germline CDR1 MNHEY, CDR2 SVGAGI. Trimming took off 2 bases at V and 3 bases at J, with 7 bases between the two ends. The CDR3 region has the DNA TGTGCCAGCAGTTACGACAGAGACTATGGCTACACCTTC. Protein sequence: CASSYDRDYGYTF.

This chain uses TRBV6-1 with TRBJ2-5; weak D call: TRBD1 (6 bases). This CDR3 is 15 amino acids long. The V gene lost 2 bases and the J gene lost 5 bases, with 15 bases spanning the gap. In germline, CDR1 is MNHNS, CDR2 SASEGT. The chain's CDR3 is CASSEQQGGSETQYF. The CDR3 DNA reads as TGTGCCAGCAGTGAACAACAGGGTGGCTCGGAGACCCAGTACTTC.

The chain is built from TRBV7-9 and TRBJ1-4; D gene ambiguous. The CDR3 sequence is 13 residues long. Trimming left V 5 bases short and J 7 bases short, with 11 bases between. CDR1 and CDR2 from the germline V gene are SEHNR and FQNEAQ (reference sequence). For the CDR3, the DNA is TGTGCCAGCAGCGGGCTACTGGGTGAAAAACTGTTTTTT. Translation gives CASSGLLGEKLFF.